Below, 18 T cell receptor beta chains from the same sample are listed, as sequenced in a study of cytomegalovirus exposure and HLA in healthy donors. This PCR relied on a set of 60 Vbeta primers and 13 Jbeta primers. Libraries were prepared by immunoSEQ multiplex PCR; TCRdb keeps only in-frame clonotypes and omits some of them. Among 150,000 to 170,000 clones listed, 65% to 80% were seen once. The sample taken for sequencing was PBMCs. The receptors stem from a man between 18 and 29 years old in good health and CMV-seronegative.

This clone was recorded a few times. The chain recombines TRBV5-1 with TRBJ1-1; TRBD1 aligns across 8 bases. J was trimmed by 1 base and V by 4 bases; bases with no gene match: 9. In germline, CDR1 is SGHRS, CDR2 YFSETQ. CDR3 length equals 16 residues. The CDR3 coding sequence is TGCGCCAGCAGCAACGTCCTGACAGGGGCGAACACTGAAGCTTTCTTT. Translation: CASSNVLTGANTEAFF. Supplemented by reference TRBV5-1 and TRBJ1-1, the full variable domain reads KAGVTQTPRYLIKTRGQQVTLSCSPISGHRSVSWYQQTPGQGLQFLFEYFSETQRNKGNFPGRFSGRQFSNSRSEMNVSTLELGDSALYLCASSNVLTGANTEAFFGQGTRLTVV.

The V and J genes are TRBV6-6 and TRBJ2-7; 7 nucleotides agree with TRBD2. J lost 3 bases, V lost 8 bases, and 10 bases had no gene match. CDR1 is MNHNY, CDR2 SVGAGI, per germline (reference sequence). The CDR3 consists of 14 residues. The CDR3 sequence is CASVGGAKDYEQYF. The CDR3 coding sequence is TGTGCCAGCGTGGGAGGGGCGAAAGACTACGAGCAGTACTTC.

This clone is a singleton in its sample. CDR3 protein: CASSYSMQGPYEQYF. In nucleotides, the CDR3 is TGTGCCAGCAGTTACTCGATGCAGGGTCCCTACGAGCAGTACTTC. V usage is TRBV6-5 and J usage is TRBJ2-7; D is perhaps TRBD1 (5 bases). This CDR3 region has 15 residues. The germline gives CDR1 MNHEY, CDR2 SVGAGI. The V gene lost 0 bases and the J gene lost 2 bases, with 11 bases spanning the gap.

The chain carries TRBV6-5 and TRBJ1-1; perhaps TRBD1 as D (5 bases). CDR1 MNHEY and CDR2 SVGAGI come from the germline V gene. V was trimmed by 6 bases and J by 10 bases, leaving 18 bases between them. The CDR3 runs to 13 residues. The chain's CDR3 is CASREAGRRGAFF. CDR3 nucleotide sequence: TGTGCCAGCAGGGAAGCGGGGCGGAGGGGAGCTTTCTTT.

The gene calls are TRBV19 and TRBJ2-2; D might be TRBD1 (5 bases). Germline assignment: CDR1 LNHDA and CDR2 SQIVND (reference sequence). Deletions cut 1 base from V and 2 bases from J, with 8 bases between. This CDR3 region has 15 residues. The CDR3 region has the DNA TGTGCCAGTAGTATAGCCAGGGTCAACACCGGGGAGCTGTTTTTT. The encoded protein is CASSIARVNTGELFF. The full variable domain, in which reference TRBV19 and TRBJ2-2 provide the parts outside the CDR3, is DGGITQSPKYLFRKEGQNVTLSCEQNLNHDAMYWYRQDPGQGLRLIYYSQIVNDFQKGDIAEGYSVSREKKESFPLTVTSAQKNPTAFYLCASSIARVNTGELFFGEGSRLTVL.

V usage is TRBV18 and J usage is TRBJ1-3; D ambiguous. Germline V lookup: CDR1 KGHSH, CDR2 LQKENI. Trimming shortened V by 5 bases and J by 4 bases, and 9 bases separated the two germline ends. This CDR3 contains 13 residues. In DNA, the CDR3 is TGTGCCAGCTCATGGCCAGGAGGAAACACCATATATTTT. Its translation: CASSWPGGNTIYF.

This chain uses TRBV7-3 with TRBJ2-2; D remains unclear. The germline gives CDR1 SGHTA, CDR2 FQGTGA. This CDR3 is built from 13 residues. The V gene lost 5 bases and the J gene lost 4 bases, with 8 bases spanning the gap. Here the CDR3 DNA reads TGTGCCAGCAGCCTCCGGTTCACCGGGGAGCTGTTTTTT. It codes for CASSLRFTGELFF.

The J gene is TRBJ1-4, the V gene TRBV18; TRBD1 matches 10 bases. The CDR3 spans 12 residues. Germline V gene lookup returns CDR1 KGHSH and CDR2 LQKENI. V lost 6 bases to trimming and J lost 12 bases; unmatched junction nucleotides: 4. The CDR3, as DNA: TGTGCCAGCTCTCCCGGACAGGGGGAACTGTTTTTT. Translation: CASSPGQGELFF.

This clone has more than one count but fewer than ten. The J gene is TRBJ2-7, the V gene TRBV5-1; D gene unclear. V lost 4 bases, J lost 3 bases, and 8 bases lay in between. The CDR3 has 12 amino acids. Germline CDR1 reads SGHRS; CDR2 reads YFSETQ. Here the CDR3 reads CASSEGGYEQYF. The CDR3 coding sequence is TGCGCCAGCAGCGAAGGCGGCTACGAGCAGTACTTC.

This sequence joins TRBV7-9 and TRBJ1-4, with a weak D call TRBD1 (6 bases). Germline V gene data show CDR1 as SEHNR and CDR2 as FQNEAQ (reference sequence). V lost 1 base to trimming and J lost 4 bases, with 10 bases between them. This CDR3 has 15 amino acids. The CDR3 here is CASSLGDRSNEKLFF. The CDR3 bases are TGTGCCAGCAGCTTAGGCGACAGGAGTAATGAAAAACTGTTTTTT. The variable domain in full, with the rest retrieved from reference TRBV7-9 and TRBJ1-4, is DTGVSQNPRHKITKRGQNVTFRCDPISEHNRLYWYRQTLGQGPEFLTYFQNEAQLEKSRLLSDRFSAERPKGSFSTLEIQRTEQGDSAMYLCASSLGDRSNEKLFFGSGTQLSVL.

This chain uses TRBV27 with TRBJ1-4; 7 bases map to TRBD1. The CDR3 loop spans 16 amino acids. V lost 5 bases, J lost 0 bases, and 6 bases stayed unmatched. Germline V gene sequence: CDR1 MNHEY, CDR2 SMNVEV (reference sequence). In DNA form, the CDR3 reads TGTGCCAGCAGTGGAGGGGGCGGAGCAACTAATGAAAAACTGTTTTTT. Residues: CASSGGGGATNEKLFF.

The V gene is TRBV6-6, the J gene TRBJ1-2; TRBD1 might be the D (5 bases). With 0 bases removed from V and 8 bases from J, the gap between germline ends came to 10 bases. The CDR3 spans 13 residues. Germline V gene lookup returns CDR1 MNHNY and CDR2 SVGAGI (reference sequence). CDR3 protein: CASSYSKGAGYTF. For the CDR3, the DNA is TGTGCCAGCAGTTACTCGAAAGGGGCCGGCTACACCTTC.

The chain joins TRBV6-6 to TRBJ1-5, with unresolved D. Germline V gives CDR1 MNHNY, CDR2 SVGAGI (reference sequence). The CDR3 length is 15 residues. Trimming stripped 0 bases from V and 0 bases from J, with 6 bases between. CDR3 amino acids: CASSYSQYSNQPQHF. CDR3 nucleotides: TGTGCCAGCAGTTACTCCCAGTATAGCAATCAGCCCCAGCATTTT.

This rearrangement joins TRBV6-1 to TRBJ2-7, with D maybe TRBD1 (5 bases). V lost 4 bases, J lost 9 bases, and 13 bases lay in between. This CDR3 has 12 residues. The germline V gene has CDR1 MNHNS and CDR2 SASEGT. As DNA, the CDR3 is TGTGCCAGCAGTGCGACAGAATTGGGGCAGTACGTC. Its protein product is CASSATELGQYV.

This chain joins TRBV2 and TRBJ1-1, with TRBD1 as a possible D gene (5 bases). Germline V lookup: CDR1 SNHLY, CDR2 FYNNEI. V lost 9 bases to trimming and J lost 3 bases, with 20 bases between them. This CDR3 has 15 residues. The CDR3 reads CARGGDRGWDTEAFF. CDR3 nucleotides: TGTGCCAGGGGGGGGGATCGGGGATGGGACACTGAAGCTTTCTTT.

This clone has only one observation. V gene TRBV11-2 combines with J gene TRBJ1-2; no definite D call. V lost 1 base and J 4 bases, leaving 7 bases between the germline ends. CDR1 and CDR2 from the germline V gene are SGHAT and FQNNGV. The CDR3 totals 13 residues. The CDR3 DNA is TGTGCCAGCAGCTTAGTACAGAGCTATGGCTACACCTTC. Translated, it gives CASSLVQSYGYTF.

Only one count was recorded for this clone. This sequence joins TRBV28 and TRBJ2-1; TRBD1 matches 10 bases. V was pared by 8 bases and J by 6 bases, with 4 bases of the junction left unmatched. The CDR3 runs 13 residues. Germline V gene lookup returns CDR1 MDHEN and CDR2 SYDVKM. The CDR3 DNA is TGTGCCAGCGGGACAGGGGACACCAATGAGCAGTTCTTC. The encoded protein is CASGTGDTNEQFF.

This clone was seen a handful of times. The rearrangement uses TRBV7-9 and TRBJ2-7; D ambiguous. Germline assignment: CDR1 SEHNR and CDR2 FQNEAQ (reference sequence). Trimming removed 3 bases from V and 3 bases from J, with 9 bases in between. CDR3 size: 13 residues. The DNA of the CDR3 is TGTGCCAGCAGCTTCTCTGAGGTCTACGAGCAGTACGTC. Translation gives CASSFSEVYEQYV.